A selection of T cell receptor beta chains follows, all from one sample in a study of T cell responses to AZD1222 COVID-19 vaccine. Sequencing was performed with immunoSEQ multiplex PCR; in TCRdb, only in-frame clones are kept and a portion is missing. The sample lists 150,000 to 200,000 clones, over 90% occurring once. This specimen consisted of peripheral blood, obtained on day 0 of AZD1222 vaccination. The receptors were sampled from an adult in good health. The CDR3 runs from the conserved cysteine through the conserved F or W. D genes are given only for firm matches. Clone size is given for some rows only: seen once, a few or many times, or a class if the clone is expanded.

size | D | J | length | V | DNA | CDR3
NA | NA | TRBJ2-7 | 16 | TRBV9 | TGTGCCAGCAGCGTAGCTCCTGTGCCAGAATCCTACGAGCAGTACTTC | CASSVAPVPESYEQYF
NA | TRBD1 | TRBJ2-1 | 13 | TRBV2 | TGTGCCAGCTGGAGGACAGGGTCCGATGAGCAGTTCTTC | CASWRTGSDEQFF
NA | NA | TRBJ2-2 | 12 | TRBV19 | TGTGCCATCCGCCCGGAGACCGGGGAGCTGTTTTTT | CAIRPETGELFF
NA | NA | TRBJ1-1 | 14 | TRBV25-1 | TGTGCCAGCAGTGAAGGGGGAATGAACACTGAAGCTTTCTTT | CASSEGGMNTEAFF
NA | TRBD1 | TRBJ2-2 | 15 | TRBV9 | TGTGCCAGCAGCGTGGGACAGGGGGCGACCTGGGAGCTGTTTTTT | CASSVGQGATWELFF
NA | TRBD2 | TRBJ2-1 | 16 | TRBV29-1 | TGCAGCGTTGCCCCCGGGGGGACTAGATCCTACAATGAGCAGTTCTTC | CSVAPGGTRSYNEQFF
NA | TRBD2 | TRBJ2-1 | 16 | TRBV15 | TGTGCCACCAGCAGAGACACTAGCGGAGTTTACAATGAGCAGTTCTTC | CATSRDTSGVYNEQFF
NA | TRBD2 | TRBJ2-3 | 16 | TRBV28 | TGTGCCAGCAGTCCGTCACGGGCTAGCGGGATTGATACGCAGTATTTT | CASSPSRASGIDTQYF
NA | NA | TRBJ1-2 | 15 | TRBV15 | TGTGCCACCAGCACTATAGGACAGACTGACTATGGCTACACCTTC | CATSTIGQTDYGYTF
NA | NA | TRBJ1-1 | 15 | TRBV13 | TGTGCCAGCAGCTTACTACGGGACATGAACACTGAAGCTTTCTTT | CASSLLRDMNTEAFF
NA | NA | TRBJ1-2 | 14 | TRBV2 | TGTGCCAGCAGTGTGGGCAGGGGCTTATCTGGCTACACCTTC | CASSVGRGLSGYTF
once | NA | TRBJ2-7 | 15 | TRBV15 | TGTGCCACCAGGGAAGAGTTGGACCGCTCCTACGAGCAGTACTTC | CATREELDRSYEQYF
NA | TRBD1 | TRBJ2-1 | 15 | TRBV24-1 | TGTGCCACCAGTGTCGGGACAGCACGTCGGGATGAGCAGTTCTTC | CATSVGTARRDEQFF
NA | TRBD2 | TRBJ2-7 | 15 | TRBV27 | TGTGCCAGCAGTTTAGGGACTAGCGGGACCTACGAGCAGTACTTC | CASSLGTSGTYEQYF
NA | NA | TRBJ1-2 | 13 | TRBV19 | TGTGCCAGTAGTATCACTGAGAACTATGGCTACACCTTC | CASSITENYGYTF
NA | NA | TRBJ1-4 | 16 | TRBV5-1 | TGCGCCAGCAGCACGGCCCCGGTCGGGGGTGATGAAAAACTGTTTTTT | CASSTAPVGGDEKLFF
NA | NA | TRBJ1-5 | 14 | TRBV2 | TGTGCCAGCAGTATCCAGGATAGCAATCAGCCCCAGCATTTT | CASSIQDSNQPQHF
NA | NA | TRBJ2-3 | 16 | TRBV27 | TGTGCCAGCAGTCCTTTTGGATTGTTAGAAGCAGATACGCAGTATTTT | CASSPFGLLEADTQYF
NA | TRBD2 | TRBJ2-3 | 16 | TRBV5-1 | TGCGCCAGCAGCTTGGCGGGACTAGCGGACACAGATACGCAGTATTTT | CASSLAGLADTDTQYF
NA | NA | TRBJ2-2 | 16 | TRBV27 | TGTGCCAGCAGTTCCCCGACAGGCGCGGGGACCGGGGAGCTGTTTTTT | CASSSPTGAGTGELFF
NA | TRBD1 | TRBJ1-5 | 17 | TRBV19 | TGTGCCAGTAGTATGGAGGGACAGTTCTTTTTTAATCAGCCCCAGCATTTT | CASSMEGQFFFNQPQHF
NA | TRBD2 | TRBJ2-5 | 19 | TRBV11-2 | TGTGCCAGCAGCTCCATGGCCAGCGGGGGGGCCGGTTTTCTAGAGACCCAGTACTTC | CASSSMASGGAGFLETQYF
NA | TRBD1 | TRBJ1-2 | 14 | TRBV5-6 | TGTGCCAGCAGCATCGCACAGGGGGCCGATGGCTACACCTTC | CASSIAQGADGYTF
NA | TRBD2 | TRBJ2-1 | 12 | TRBV5-4 | TGTGCCAGCAGATATCTAGCGGGAGAGCAGTTCTTC | CASRYLAGEQFF
NA | NA | TRBJ1-6 | 15 | TRBV6-5 | TGTGCCAGCAGTTACTCGAGGTCTGGTAGGTCACCCCTCCACTTT | CASSYSRSGRSPLHF
NA | NA | TRBJ2-7 | 12 | TRBV28 | TGTGCCAGCAGAGTCCTAAAGGACGAGCAGTACTTC | CASRVLKDEQYF
NA | TRBD2 | TRBJ2-3 | 16 | TRBV2 | TGTGCCAGCCCTGCCCCTAGCGGGGGGCGGAAGGATACGCAGTATTTT | CASPAPSGGRKDTQYF
NA | NA | TRBJ2-7 | 15 | TRBV5-8 | TGTGCCAGCAGACCGATTCCGGGGAGTCTCTACGAGCAGTACTTC | CASRPIPGSLYEQYF
NA | TRBD1 | TRBJ1-4 | 15 | TRBV5-6 | TGTGCCAGCAGGCTACAGGGGATGAGTAATGAAAAACTGTTTTTT | CASRLQGMSNEKLFF
few | NA | TRBJ2-2 | 12 | TRBV10-3 | TGTGCCATCAGTGAGGGCCCCGGGGAGCTGTTTTTT | CAISEGPGELFF
medium-sized | NA | TRBJ1-1 | 19 | TRBV6-2/TRBV6-3 | TGTGCCAGCAGTTCCCCGGTTTCGCCATTCAGCCTACGGAACACTGAAGCTTTCTTT | CASSSPVSPFSLRNTEAFF
NA | TRBD1 | TRBJ1-5 | 15 | TRBV6-5 | TGTGCCAGCAGGAGAACAGGGGTGGGAGACCAGCCCCAGCATTTT | CASRRTGVGDQPQHF
NA | TRBD1 | TRBJ2-1 | 14 | TRBV6-5 | TGTGCCAGCAGTCCAGGACAGGCTTACAATGAGCAGTTCTTC | CASSPGQAYNEQFF
NA | NA | TRBJ1-1 | 15 | TRBV6-4 | TGTGCCAGCAGCCCCCGGGGGACACCTAACACTGAAGCTTTCTTT | CASSPRGTPNTEAFF
NA | TRBD1 | TRBJ1-2 | 11 | TRBV10-2 | TGCGCCAGCAGCGCCAGGGGGCTAAGAGACTTC | CASSARGLRDF
NA | NA | TRBJ1-6 | 14 | TRBV6-4 | TGTGCCAGTTCCTTGGAGGCAGGAGGTTCACCCCTCCACTTT | CASSLEAGGSPLHF
NA | TRBD1 | TRBJ2-7 | 13 | TRBV11-2 | TGTGCCAGCAGCGGTACAGGGGTTGGTGAGCAGTACTTC | CASSGTGVGEQYF
NA | NA | TRBJ1-5 | 13 | TRBV30 | TGTGCCTGGAGTGTACTCCGAAATCAGCCCCAGCATTTT | CAWSVLRNQPQHF
NA | NA | TRBJ2-7 | 15 | TRBV11-2 | TGTGCCAGCAGCCCACCTGGAGGGGTCGTGGTAGAGCAGTACTTC | CASSPPGGVVVEQYF
NA | NA | TRBJ1-6 | 13 | TRBV10-1 | TGCGCCAGCAGCCGGGAGCTCCTTTCACCCCTCCACTTT | CASSRELLSPLHF
NA | TRBD2 | TRBJ2-3 | 19 | TRBV28 | TGTGCCAGCAGTTTCGTCAGCGCGGGAGGGTCGATCGGGACAGATACGCAGTATTTT | CASSFVSAGGSIGTDTQYF
once | NA | TRBJ1-4 | 19 | TRBV24-1 | TGTGCCACCAGTGATTCCCCCCGGGGGTTGATGGCAACTAATGAAAAACTGTTTTTT | CATSDSPRGLMATNEKLFF
once | NA | TRBJ1-1 | 14 | TRBV2 | TGTGCCAGCAGTGGGGGGCCGCTGAACACTGAAGCTTTCTTT | CASSGGPLNTEAFF
NA | NA | TRBJ1-1 | 14 | TRBV6-5 | TGTGCCAGCAGCAGTCACTGGGGGGACACTGAAGCTTTCTTT | CASSSHWGDTEAFF
NA | TRBD2 | TRBJ2-3 | 15 | TRBV27 | TGTGCCAGCAGTTTACTAGCGGGAACTACAGATACGCAGTATTTT | CASSLLAGTTDTQYF